The TCR beta chain described here comes from a study of OX40 agonist ivuxolimab in advanced cancers. The germline V gene encodes CDR1 SEHNR and CDR2 FQNEAQ (reference sequence). The V end lost 5 bases, the J end lost 2 bases, and 15 bases lay between the germline ends. The CDR3 length is 15 residues. Sequencing was performed with immunoSEQ multiplex PCR; in TCRdb, only in-frame clones are kept and a portion is missing. The table shows roughly 23,000 clones, with 77% occurring only once. V is TRBV7-9 and J is TRBJ2-5, with a tentative D call TRBD2 (5 bases). This specimen was CD4+ or CD8+ T cells sorted from blood, taken in a trial of the OX40 agonist ivuxolimab. The clonotype originates from an adult with an advanced solid tumor such as melanoma, head and neck, liver or kidney cancer. The DNA for the CDR3 is TGTGCCAGCAGCGTAATACTAGTATTACAAGAGACCCAGTACTTC. Amino acid sequence: CASSVILVLQETQYF.